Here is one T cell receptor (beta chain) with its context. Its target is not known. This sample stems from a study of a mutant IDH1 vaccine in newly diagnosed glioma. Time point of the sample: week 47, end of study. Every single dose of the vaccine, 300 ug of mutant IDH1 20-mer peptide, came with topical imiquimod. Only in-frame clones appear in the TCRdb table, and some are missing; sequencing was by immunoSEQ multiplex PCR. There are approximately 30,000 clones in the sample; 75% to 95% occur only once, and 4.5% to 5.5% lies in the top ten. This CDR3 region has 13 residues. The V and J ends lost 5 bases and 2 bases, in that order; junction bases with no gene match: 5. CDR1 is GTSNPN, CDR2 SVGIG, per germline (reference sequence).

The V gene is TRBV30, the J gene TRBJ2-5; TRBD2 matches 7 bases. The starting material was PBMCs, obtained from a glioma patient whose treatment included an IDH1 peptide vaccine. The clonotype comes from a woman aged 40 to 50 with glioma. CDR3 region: CAWGLDLQETQYF. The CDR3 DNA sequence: TGTGCCTGGGGACTAGACCTTCAAGAGACCCAGTACTTC.